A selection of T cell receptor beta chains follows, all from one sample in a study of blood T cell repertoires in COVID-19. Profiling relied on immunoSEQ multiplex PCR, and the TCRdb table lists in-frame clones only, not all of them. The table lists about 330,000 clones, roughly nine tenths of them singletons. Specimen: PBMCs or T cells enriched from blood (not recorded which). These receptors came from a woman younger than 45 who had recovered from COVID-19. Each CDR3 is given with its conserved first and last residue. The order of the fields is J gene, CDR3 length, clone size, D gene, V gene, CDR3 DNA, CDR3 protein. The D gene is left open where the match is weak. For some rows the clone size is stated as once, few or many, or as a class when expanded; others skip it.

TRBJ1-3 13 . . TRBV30 TGTGCCTGGAGTAATACAGGGAAGAACCCCATATATTTT CAWSNTGKNPIYF
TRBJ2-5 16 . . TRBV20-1 TGCAGTGCTAGTTTACTGGCGGTGGCCCCCGGGGAGACCCAGTACTTC CSASLLAVAPGETQYF
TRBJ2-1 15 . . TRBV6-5 TGTGCCAGCAGTTACAGAGGACAGCGCTACAATGAGCAGTTCTTC CASSYRGQRYNEQFF
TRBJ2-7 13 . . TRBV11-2 TGTGCCAGCCGTTTCGGGTTAGGGGACGAGCAGTACTTC CASRFGLGDEQYF
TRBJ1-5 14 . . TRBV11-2 TGTGCCAGCAGCCCTGGGCCTTGGGATCAGCCCCAGCATTTT CASSPGPWDQPQHF
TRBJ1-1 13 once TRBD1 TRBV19 TGTGCCAGTAAAAGGACAGGGGTCACTGAAGCTTTCTTT CASKRTGVTEAFF
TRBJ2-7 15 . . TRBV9 TGTGCCAGCAGCGGCCCACCGACAGGTCCCTACGAGCAGTACTTC CASSGPPTGPYEQYF
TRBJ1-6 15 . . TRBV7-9 TGTGCCAGCACCTTGGGGGGGCAGAATAATTCACCCCTCCACTTT CASTLGGQNNSPLHF
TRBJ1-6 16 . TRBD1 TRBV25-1 TGTGCCAGCAGTGAATATCAGACAGGGATTAATTCACCCCTCCACTTT CASSEYQTGINSPLHF
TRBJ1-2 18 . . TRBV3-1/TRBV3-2 TGTGCCAGCAGCCAAGCCCGCCCCGCAGGGGCGCAGAGCTATGGCTACACCTTC CASSQARPAGAQSYGYTF
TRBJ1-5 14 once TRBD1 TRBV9 TGTGCCAGCAGCAAGACAGGGAGCAATCAGCCCCAGCATTTT CASSKTGSNQPQHF
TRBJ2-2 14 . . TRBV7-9 TGTGCCAGCAGCTTCCCGCCAGGGACCGGGGAGCTGTTTTTT CASSFPPGTGELFF
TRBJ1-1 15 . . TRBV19 TGTGCCAGTAGTATCACCACAGGGATCGGGACTGAAGCTTTCTTT CASSITTGIGTEAFF
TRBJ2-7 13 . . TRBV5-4 TGTGCCAGCAGAGAGGGGGGGGCCTACGAGCAGTACTTC CASREGGAYEQYF
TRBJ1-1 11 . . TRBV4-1 TGCGCCAGCAGCTGGCACACTGAAGCTTTCTTT CASSWHTEAFF
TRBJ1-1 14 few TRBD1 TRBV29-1 TGCAGCGTTGAAAAGGGACAGGGAAACACTGAAGCTTTCTTT CSVEKGQGNTEAFF
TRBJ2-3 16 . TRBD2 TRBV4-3 TGCGCCAGCAGTGCTAGCGGGGGTCTTCCGCCAGATACGCAGTATTTT CASSASGGLPPDTQYF